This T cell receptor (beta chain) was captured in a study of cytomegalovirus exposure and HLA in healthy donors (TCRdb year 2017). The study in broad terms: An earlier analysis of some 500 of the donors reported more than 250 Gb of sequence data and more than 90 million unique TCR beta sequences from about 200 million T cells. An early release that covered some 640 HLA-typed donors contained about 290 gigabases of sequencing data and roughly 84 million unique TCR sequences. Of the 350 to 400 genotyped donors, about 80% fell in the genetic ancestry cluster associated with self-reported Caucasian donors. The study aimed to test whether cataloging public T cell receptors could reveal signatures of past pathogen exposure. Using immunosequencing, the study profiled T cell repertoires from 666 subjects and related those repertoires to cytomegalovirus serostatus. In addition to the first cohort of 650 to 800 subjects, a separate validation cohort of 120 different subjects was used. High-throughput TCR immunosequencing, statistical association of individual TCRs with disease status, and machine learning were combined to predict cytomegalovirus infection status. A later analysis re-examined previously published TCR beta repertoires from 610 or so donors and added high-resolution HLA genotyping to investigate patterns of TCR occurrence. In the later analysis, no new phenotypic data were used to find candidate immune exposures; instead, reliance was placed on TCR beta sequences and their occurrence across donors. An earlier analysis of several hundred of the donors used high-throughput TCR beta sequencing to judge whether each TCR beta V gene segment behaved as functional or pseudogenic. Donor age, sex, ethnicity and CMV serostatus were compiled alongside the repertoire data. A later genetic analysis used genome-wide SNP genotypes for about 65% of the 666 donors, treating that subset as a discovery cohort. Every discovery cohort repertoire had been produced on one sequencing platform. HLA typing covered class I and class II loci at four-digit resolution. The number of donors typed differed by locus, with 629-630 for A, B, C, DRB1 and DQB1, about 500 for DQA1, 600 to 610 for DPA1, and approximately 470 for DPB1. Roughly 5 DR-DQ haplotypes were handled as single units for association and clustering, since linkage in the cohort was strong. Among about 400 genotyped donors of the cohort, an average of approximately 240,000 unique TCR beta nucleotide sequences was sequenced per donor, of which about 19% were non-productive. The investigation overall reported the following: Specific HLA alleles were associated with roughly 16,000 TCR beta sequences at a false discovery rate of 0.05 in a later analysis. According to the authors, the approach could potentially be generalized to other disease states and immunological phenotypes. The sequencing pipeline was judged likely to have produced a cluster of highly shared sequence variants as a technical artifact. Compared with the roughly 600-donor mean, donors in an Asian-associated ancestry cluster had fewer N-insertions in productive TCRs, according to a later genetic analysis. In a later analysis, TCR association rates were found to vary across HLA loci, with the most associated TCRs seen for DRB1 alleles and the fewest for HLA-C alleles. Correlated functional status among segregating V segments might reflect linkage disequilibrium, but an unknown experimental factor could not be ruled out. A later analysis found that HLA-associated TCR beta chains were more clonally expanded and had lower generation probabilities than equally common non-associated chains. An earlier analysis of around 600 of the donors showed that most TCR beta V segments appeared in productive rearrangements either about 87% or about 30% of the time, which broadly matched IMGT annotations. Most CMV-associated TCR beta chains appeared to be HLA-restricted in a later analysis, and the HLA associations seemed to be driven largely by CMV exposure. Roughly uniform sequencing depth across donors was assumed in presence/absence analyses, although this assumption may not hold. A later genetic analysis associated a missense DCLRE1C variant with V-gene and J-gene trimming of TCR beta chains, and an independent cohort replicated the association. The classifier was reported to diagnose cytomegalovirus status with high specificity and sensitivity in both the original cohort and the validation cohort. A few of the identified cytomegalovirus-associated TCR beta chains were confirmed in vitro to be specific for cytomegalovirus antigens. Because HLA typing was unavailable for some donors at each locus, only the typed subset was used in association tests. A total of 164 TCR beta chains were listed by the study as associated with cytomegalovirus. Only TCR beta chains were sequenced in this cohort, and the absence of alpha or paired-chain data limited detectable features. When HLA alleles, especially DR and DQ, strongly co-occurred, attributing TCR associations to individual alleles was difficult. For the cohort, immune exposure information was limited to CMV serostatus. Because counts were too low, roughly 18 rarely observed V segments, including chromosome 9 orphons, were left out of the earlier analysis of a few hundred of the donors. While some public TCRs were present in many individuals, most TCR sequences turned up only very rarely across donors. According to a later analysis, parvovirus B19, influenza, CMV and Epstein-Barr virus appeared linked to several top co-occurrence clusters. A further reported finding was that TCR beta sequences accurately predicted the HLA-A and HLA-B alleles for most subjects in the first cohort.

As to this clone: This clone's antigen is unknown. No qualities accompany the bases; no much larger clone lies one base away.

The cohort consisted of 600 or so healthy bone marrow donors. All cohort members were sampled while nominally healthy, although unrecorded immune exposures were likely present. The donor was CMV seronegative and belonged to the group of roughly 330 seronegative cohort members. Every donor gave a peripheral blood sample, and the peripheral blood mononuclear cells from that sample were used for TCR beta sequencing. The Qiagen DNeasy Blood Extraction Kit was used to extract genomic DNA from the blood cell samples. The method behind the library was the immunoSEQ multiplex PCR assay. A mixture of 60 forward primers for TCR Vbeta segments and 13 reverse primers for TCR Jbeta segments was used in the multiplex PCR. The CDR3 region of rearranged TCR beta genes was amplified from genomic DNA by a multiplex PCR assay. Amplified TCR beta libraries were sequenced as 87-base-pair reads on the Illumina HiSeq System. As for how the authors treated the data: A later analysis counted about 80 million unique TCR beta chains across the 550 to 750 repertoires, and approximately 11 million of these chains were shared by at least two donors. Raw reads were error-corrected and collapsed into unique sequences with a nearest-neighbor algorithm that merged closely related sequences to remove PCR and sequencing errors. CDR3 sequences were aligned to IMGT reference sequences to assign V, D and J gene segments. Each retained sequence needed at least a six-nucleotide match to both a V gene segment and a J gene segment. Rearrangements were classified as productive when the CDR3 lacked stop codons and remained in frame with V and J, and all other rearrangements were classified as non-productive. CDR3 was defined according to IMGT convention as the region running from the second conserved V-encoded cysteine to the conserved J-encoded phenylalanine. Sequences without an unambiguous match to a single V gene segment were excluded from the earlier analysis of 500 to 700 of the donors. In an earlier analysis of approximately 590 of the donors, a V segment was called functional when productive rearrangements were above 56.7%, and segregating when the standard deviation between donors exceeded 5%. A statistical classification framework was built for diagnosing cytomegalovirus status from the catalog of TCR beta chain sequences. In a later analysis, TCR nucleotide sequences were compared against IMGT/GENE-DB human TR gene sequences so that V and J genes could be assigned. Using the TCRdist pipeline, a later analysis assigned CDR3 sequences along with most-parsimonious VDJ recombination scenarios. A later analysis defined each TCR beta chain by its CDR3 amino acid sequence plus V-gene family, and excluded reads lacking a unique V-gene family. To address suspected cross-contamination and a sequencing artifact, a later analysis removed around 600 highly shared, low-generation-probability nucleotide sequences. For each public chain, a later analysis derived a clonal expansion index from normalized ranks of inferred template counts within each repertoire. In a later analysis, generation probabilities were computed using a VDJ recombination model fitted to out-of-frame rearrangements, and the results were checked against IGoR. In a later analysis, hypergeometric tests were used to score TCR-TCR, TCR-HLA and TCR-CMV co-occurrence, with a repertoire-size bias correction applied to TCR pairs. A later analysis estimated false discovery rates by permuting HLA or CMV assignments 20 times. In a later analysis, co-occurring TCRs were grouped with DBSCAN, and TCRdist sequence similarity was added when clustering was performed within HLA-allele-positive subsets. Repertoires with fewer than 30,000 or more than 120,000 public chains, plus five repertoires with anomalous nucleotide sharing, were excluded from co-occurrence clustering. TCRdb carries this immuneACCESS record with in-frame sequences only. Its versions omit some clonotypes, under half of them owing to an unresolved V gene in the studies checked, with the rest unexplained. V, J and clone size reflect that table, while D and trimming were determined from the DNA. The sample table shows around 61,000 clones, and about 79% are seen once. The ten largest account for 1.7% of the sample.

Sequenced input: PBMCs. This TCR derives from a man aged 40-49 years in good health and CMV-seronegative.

The DNA sequence is given as TGCGCCAGCAGCCAAGGACGGGTGAACACTGAAGCTTTCTTT. Its product reads: CASSQGRVNTEAFF. The chain couples TRBV4-3 to TRBJ1-1; the D segment cannot be called with confidence. Via the germline V gene, CDR1 is LGHNA and CDR2 YSLEER. Deletion took 1 base off V and 0 bases off J, with a span of 6 bases between the germline ends. Taken from cysteine to phenylalanine, the CDR3 has 14 residues. The retained sequence is limited to the CDR3, 42 bases, with the frame set at the first base.